This TCR beta chain originates from a study of cytomegalovirus exposure and HLA in healthy donors. PCR amplification relied on 60 Vbeta primers (plus 13 Jbeta primers). Repertoires were generated with immunoSEQ multiplex PCR, while TCRdb's copy carries only in-frame clones and drops some. This sample's table has under 150,000 clones. Concerning this clone: The antigen is unknown.

Study-wide findings and caveats: Immune exposure information comprised only CMV serostatus. Reports indicated that the classifier achieved high specificity and sensitivity in diagnosing cytomegalovirus status.

The receptor was isolated from a man aged 35-49 years in good health and CMV-seronegative. Sequencing used PBMCs.

Here the CDR3 DNA reads TGTGCCAGCAGCTTACTAGCGGGGGGCTCCTACAATGAGCAGTTCTTC. Residues: CASSLLAGGSYNEQFF. V is TRBV7-8 and J is TRBJ2-1; 11 bases line up with TRBD2. This CDR3 is built from 16 residues. V dropped 2 bases and J dropped 0; count of bases not matched to a gene: 0. Germline V gene data show CDR1 as SGHVS and CDR2 as FQNEAQ.